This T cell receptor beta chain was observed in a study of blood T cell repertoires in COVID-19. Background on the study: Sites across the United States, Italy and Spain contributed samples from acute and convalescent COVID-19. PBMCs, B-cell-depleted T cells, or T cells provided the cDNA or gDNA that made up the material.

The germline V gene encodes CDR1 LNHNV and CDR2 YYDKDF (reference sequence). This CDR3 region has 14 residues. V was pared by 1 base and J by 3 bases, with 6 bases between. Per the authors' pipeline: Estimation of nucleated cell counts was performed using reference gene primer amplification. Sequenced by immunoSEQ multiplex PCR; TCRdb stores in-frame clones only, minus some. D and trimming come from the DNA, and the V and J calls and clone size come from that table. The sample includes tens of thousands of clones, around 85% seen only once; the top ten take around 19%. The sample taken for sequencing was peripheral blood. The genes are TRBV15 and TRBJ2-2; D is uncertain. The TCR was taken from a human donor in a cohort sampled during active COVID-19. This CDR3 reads CATSRGSYTGELFF. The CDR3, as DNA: TGTGCCACCAGCAGAGGTAGCTACACCGGGGAGCTGTTTTTT.